Reported below is one T cell receptor (beta chain). A template switching step contributed a universal primer site, while unique molecular identifiers were present in the cDNA. TCRdb reprocessed the 5' RACE reads via MiXCR and lists one record per CDR3 protein. There are about 240,000 distinct CDR3 sequences in the sample; about an eighth occur only once, and more than 3.5% lies in the top ten. This entry comes from a study of identical twins. The CDR3 totals 19 residues. Separately, the same data were catalogued under a study of yellow fever vaccine responses in identical twins.

This chain uses TRBV21-1 with TRBJ2-7; the DNA was not used to check the table's D call, TRBD2. TRBV21-1 is a listed pseudogene. This clonotype originated in a young woman in good health. Material: memory (CD45RO+) T cells sorted from blood. This CDR3 is CASSKLGSGGTYLTYEQYF. CDR3 nucleotide sequence: TGTGCCAGCAGCAAACTTGGTAGCGGGGGGACCTACTTAACCTACGAGCAGTACTTC.